This is a list of T cell receptor beta chains from one sample in a study of T cells in Graves' hyperthyroidism and ophthalmopathy. One entry per CDR3 protein results from TCRdb running MiXCR on the multiplex PCR reads. The sample lists 350,000 to 450,000 distinct CDR3 sequences, over 11% occurring once. The source material was blood. These receptors were collected from a man aged 50-60 years with Graves' ophthalmopathy. CDR3s include the opening cysteine and the closing phenylalanine or tryptophan. Fields, in order: J gene, clone size, V gene, D gene, CDR3 protein, CDR3 DNA. D genes are given only for firm matches. Some rows have no size entry. The others give once, few or many, or a class for an expanded clone.

TRBJ2-5 | many | TRBV20-1 | . | CSAEGRGRETQYF | TGCAGTGCTGAGGGACGAGGGAGGGAGACCCAGTACTTC
TRBJ1-1 | many | TRBV11-3 | . | CASTPRDGTEAFF | TGTGCCAGCACCCCTCGGGACGGCACTGAAGCTTTCTTT
TRBJ2-1 | . | TRBV20-1 | . | CSARDSRNEQFF | TGCAGTGCTAGAGATTCGAGGAATGAGCAGTTCTTC
TRBJ1-2 | . | TRBV11-2 | . | CASSLGTGLRGYTF | TGTGCCAGCAGCTTAGGAACAGGGTTGAGGGGCTACACCTTC
TRBJ2-1 | few | TRBV5-6 | . | CASSHMRSLRNEQFF | TGTGCCAGCAGCCACATGCGGAGCCTACGCAATGAGCAGTTCTTC
TRBJ1-1 | . | TRBV15 | . | CAASSESRYTEAFF | TGTGCCGCCAGCAGTGAGTCCCGGTACACTGAAGCTTTCTTT
TRBJ2-2 | . | TRBV5-1 | TRBD1 | CASSSEGAHTGELFF | TGCGCCAGCAGCTCTGAGGGGGCTCACACCGGGGAGCTGTTTTTT
TRBJ1-5 | many | TRBV11-2 | TRBD1 | CASSSGTGGYQPQHF | TGTGCCAGCAGCTCCGGGACAGGGGGGTATCAGCCCCAGCATTTT
TRBJ2-1 | . | TRBV6-1 | TRBD2 | CASSEAKLAGGPREQFF | TGTGCCAGCAGTGAAGCGAAGCTAGCGGGAGGGCCGAGGGAGCAGTTCTTC
TRBJ1-1 | few | TRBV10-3 | . | CAISESRTENTEAFF | TGTGCCATCAGTGAGTCGAGGACAGAGAACACTGAAGCTTTCTTT
TRBJ2-5 | . | TRBV14 | TRBD2 | CASSPKNTGSGMVETQYF | TGTGCCAGCAGCCCAAAAAATACCGGTAGCGGGATGGTAGAGACCCAGTACTTC
TRBJ2-3 | many | TRBV5-1 | . | CASSLAVGADTQYF | TGCGCCAGCAGCTTGGCCGTGGGGGCAGATACGCAGTATTTT
TRBJ2-3 | . | TRBV10-3 | . | CATLQGSTDTQYF | TGTGCCACTCTACAGGGAAGCACAGATACGCAGTATTTT
TRBJ2-3 | many | TRBV7-9 | . | CASSRPPGKNTDTQYF | TGTGCCAGCAGCCGACCCCCCGGGAAGAACACAGATACGCAGTATTTT
TRBJ2-2 | . | TRBV12-3/TRBV12-4 | TRBD1 | CASSVTGVSGELFF | TGTGCCAGCAGTGTGACAGGGGTTTCCGGGGAGCTGTTTTTT
TRBJ1-1 | many | TRBV9 | . | CASSVGLSGTEAFF | TGTGCCAGCAGCGTAGGGCTCAGTGGAACTGAAGCTTTCTTT
TRBJ2-3 | many | TRBV7-2 | . | CASRIGSTDTQYF | TGTGCCAGCAGGATAGGTTCGACAGATACGCAGTATTTT
TRBJ2-1 | many | TRBV19 | TRBD2 | CASSQDSGRANEQFF | TGTGCCAGTAGTCAAGATAGCGGGAGGGCAAATGAGCAGTTCTTC
TRBJ2-5 | . | TRBV5-8 | . | CASSSGTRPGETQYF | TGTGCCAGCAGCTCCGGGACGCGGCCCGGGGAGACCCAGTACTTC
TRBJ2-1 | many | TRBV4-1 | TRBD2 | CASSQETPTSGRDNNEQFF | TGCGCCAGCAGCCAAGAAACCCCGACTAGCGGGAGGGATAACAATGAGCAGTTCTTC
TRBJ2-7 | many | TRBV6-5 | TRBD2 | CASSYRGGAAGDEQYF | TGTGCCAGCAGTTACAGGGGCGGGGCGGCGGGGGACGAGCAGTACTTC
TRBJ2-7 | many | TRBV20-1 | TRBD1 | CSARDRIYEQYF | TGCAGTGCTCGGGACAGGATCTACGAGCAGTACTTC
TRBJ1-1 | few | TRBV12-3/TRBV12-4 | . | CASSLRGGLGTEAFF | TGTGCCAGCAGTTTAAGGGGGGGGCTGGGGACTGAAGCTTTCTTT
TRBJ2-7 | few | TRBV19 | . | CASSGGPGHTYEQYF | TGTGCCAGTAGTGGGGGACCGGGACATACCTACGAGCAGTACTTC
TRBJ2-1 | . | TRBV9 | . | CASSGMEAYNEQFF | TGTGCCAGCAGCGGGATGGAGGCATACAATGAGCAGTTCTTC
TRBJ2-1 | few | TRBV27 | . | CASSLRPPGDEQFF | TGTGCCAGCAGTTTACGACCCCCCGGGGATGAGCAGTTCTTC
TRBJ2-1 | many | TRBV5-6 | TRBD2 | CASSSLSWTSGRAHEQFF | TGTGCCAGCAGCTCCCTTTCTTGGACTAGCGGGAGGGCCCATGAGCAGTTCTTC
TRBJ2-7 | . | TRBV4-1 | . | CASSQEVRALQRGGLEQYF | TGCGCCAGCAGCCAAGAGGTTAGGGCTCTGCAAAGAGGGGGGCTCGAGCAGTACTTC
TRBJ2-1 | many | TRBV6-4 | . | CASSDGGLEQFF | TGTGCCAGCAGCGACGGGGGTCTCGAGCAGTTCTTC
TRBJ2-2 | many | TRBV20-1 | TRBD2 | CSAKPQAGGQNTGELFF | TGCAGTGCTAAACCACAGGCGGGAGGGCAGAACACCGGGGAGCTGTTTTTT
TRBJ1-4 | many | TRBV7-9 | TRBD1 | CASSFPGQGEKLFF | TGTGCCAGCAGCTTCCCGGGACAGGGTGAAAAACTGTTTTTT
TRBJ1-5 | many | TRBV11-3 | . | CASSLDLISRTDSNQPQHF | TGTGCCAGCAGCTTAGACTTAATCTCCCGGACAGATAGCAATCAGCCCCAGCATTTT
TRBJ1-5 | many | TRBV12-3/TRBV12-4 | TRBD1 | CASKDRGQPQHF | TGTGCCAGCAAAGACAGGGGTCAGCCCCAGCATTTT
TRBJ1-1 | many | TRBV27 | TRBD1 | CASSSDRGEAFF | TGTGCCAGCAGTTCGGACAGGGGAGAAGCTTTCTTT
TRBJ2-1 | . | TRBV5-4 | TRBD1 | CASSLRQGQHNEQFF | TGTGCCAGCAGCTTAAGACAGGGGCAACACAATGAGCAGTTCTTC
TRBJ1-5 | few | TRBV7-2 | . | CASSLEGGANQPQHF | TGTGCCAGCAGCTTAGAGGGGGGGGCAAATCAGCCCCAGCATTTT
TRBJ1-2 | . | TRBV12-3/TRBV12-4 | TRBD1 | CASSAREGARGYTF | TGTGCCAGCAGTGCCCGAGAGGGGGCGAGAGGCTACACCTTC
TRBJ1-1 | many | TRBV18 | TRBD1 | CASSLDRGYTEAFF | TGTGCCAGCTCCCTCGACAGGGGTTACACTGAAGCTTTCTTT
TRBJ2-5 | many | TRBV7-2 | TRBD2 | CASSLAASGAQETQYF | TGTGCCAGCAGCTTAGCAGCTAGCGGGGCGCAAGAGACCCAGTACTTC
TRBJ2-7 | many | TRBV6-1 | . | CASWNGLIYEQYF | TGTGCCAGCTGGAACGGGCTAATTTACGAGCAGTACTTC
TRBJ2-7 | many | TRBV29-1 | . | CSVRFSYEQYF | TGCAGCGTTCGGTTCTCCTACGAGCAGTACTTC